The 27 T cell receptor beta chains reported below all come from one sample, sequenced in a study of shared clonotypes between healthy human individuals. Clones were sequenced by immunoSEQ multiplex PCR, and TCRdb holds only the in-frame ones, with some missing. The sample carries about 510,000 clones, 75% to 80% recorded once. Sequencing was carried out using PBMCs. The receptors derive from a woman aged 40-49 years in good health. Some clones in this sample may be carry-over from other donors' samples.

The V gene is TRBV11-3, the J gene TRBJ2-1; 13 bases are shared with TRBD2. Losses at the gene ends were 0 bases for V and 12 bases for J; bases not matched to a gene: 8. Germline V gives CDR1 SGHNT, CDR2 YENEEA. The CDR3 covers 16 residues. The CDR3 DNA reads as TGTGCCAGCAGCTTAGACGGGACTAGCGGGATAGGTAGGCAGTTCTTC. It yields the protein CASSLDGTSGIGRQFF.

The J gene is TRBJ2-7, the V gene TRBV5-4; the D is unclear. Germline assignment: CDR1 SGHNT and CDR2 YYREEE (reference sequence). V lost 4 bases and J lost 6, with 17 bases in between. The CDR3 totals 14 residues. In DNA, the CDR3 is TGTGCCAGCAGCCCACCAAGTCCAGGCTCCGAGCAGTACTTC. Encoded protein: CASSPPSPGSEQYF.

The chain couples TRBV5-5 to TRBJ2-7, with 11 bases identical to TRBD2. CDR1 SGHKS and CDR2 YYEKEE come from the germline V gene (reference sequence). The CDR3 is 15 amino acids. V gave up 4 bases and J gave up 7 bases; unmatched junction bases: 10. The CDR3 nucleotides read TGTGCCAGCAGCCATAATAGCGGGAGGGCGGGTGAGCAGTACTTC. It codes for CASSHNSGRAGEQYF.

The chain uses TRBV19 and TRBJ1-2; 8 bases agree with TRBD1. CDR3 length: 14 residues. Germline trimming cut 5 bases from V and 4 bases from J; bases unmatched to any gene: 6. Germline V lookup: CDR1 LNHDA, CDR2 SQIVND (reference sequence). Written as DNA, the CDR3 is TGTGCCAGTAGTCTGGACAGGGACACCTATGGCTACACCTTC. Protein: CASSLDRDTYGYTF.

The V gene is TRBV15, the J gene TRBJ2-5; D not resolved. Germline CDR1 is LNHNV and CDR2 is YYDKDF (reference sequence). The CDR3 loop spans 19 amino acids. Trimming took 4 bases from V and 5 from J, leaving 29 bases between them. CDR3 residues: CATSIGAYKPNPRRETQYF. CDR3 nucleotide sequence: TGTGCCACCAGCATAGGAGCGTACAAACCCAACCCCAGACGGGAGACCCAGTACTTC.

Details on this clone: Given a far larger clone just one base away, this is likely a sequencing read error. The CDR3 region is CASSLYNEQFF. CDR3 nucleotides: TGTGCCAGCAGCTTGTACAATGAGCAGTTCTTC. The V call is TRBV5-6, the J call TRBJ2-1; D ambiguous. Germline V gene data show CDR1 as SGHDT and CDR2 as YYEEEE. The length of the CDR3 is 11 residues. With 1 base removed from V and 4 bases from J, the gap between germline ends came to 0 bases.

The rearrangement uses TRBV10-3 and TRBJ2-2; D may be TRBD1 (7 bases). The V gene lost 10 bases and the J gene lost 2 bases, with 17 bases spanning the gap. Germline V CDR1 and CDR2: ENHRY, SYGVKD. This CDR3 contains 15 residues. Written as DNA, the CDR3 is TGTGCCACCGTAGACAGGGAGGTTAACACCGGGGAGCTGTTTTTT. Translation: CATVDREVNTGELFF.

The gene calls are TRBV19 and TRBJ2-5; 7 bases are a match to TRBD1. The CDR3 length is 15 residues. CDR1 is LNHDA and CDR2 is SQIVND in the germline V gene (reference sequence). V dropped 7 bases and J dropped 4; count of bases not matched to a gene: 12. DNA of the CDR3: TGTGCCAGTACCACCGGGACAGCGGAATTAGAGACCCAGTACTTC. Its translation: CASTTGTAELETQYF.

The V and J genes are TRBV18 and TRBJ1-1; D is unresolved. Germline-derived CDR1 and CDR2 are KGHSH and LQKENI. Trimming took off 2 bases at V and 1 base at J, with 8 bases between the two ends. The CDR3 has 14 residues. In DNA, the CDR3 is TGTGCCAGCTCACCAAGGTTTGAGAACACTGAAGCTTTCTTT. Its translation: CASSPRFENTEAFF.

This chain links TRBV7-4 with TRBJ1-4; D is uncertain. Trimming took 5 bases from V and 8 from J, leaving 12 bases between them. Germline V gene lookup returns CDR1 SGHVT and CDR2 SQSDAQ. The length of the CDR3 is 13 residues. CDR3 loop: CASSPAAVEKLFF. As DNA, the CDR3 is TGTGCCAGCAGCCCCGCGGCAGTCGAAAAACTGTTTTTT.

The rearrangement uses TRBV7-2 and TRBJ2-3, with D possibly being TRBD1 or TRBD2 (5 bases each). The CDR3 runs 17 residues. Per the germline V gene, CDR1 is SGHTA and CDR2 is FQGNSA. The ends were cut back, 5 bases at V and 2 bases at J, with 20 bases in the middle. CDR3 nucleotide sequence: TGTGCCAGCAGCGCTATCAGCACGGGACCCCTCACAGATACGCAGTATTTT. It codes for CASSAISTGPLTDTQYF.

The rearrangement joins TRBV19 to TRBJ2-5; the match to TRBD1 covers 8 bases. Trimming took 6 bases from V and 8 from J; bases not matched to a gene: 8. This CDR3 is built from 13 residues. The germline gives CDR1 LNHDA, CDR2 SQIVND (reference sequence). CDR3: CASSPRTGLTQYF. The CDR3 DNA reads as TGTGCCAGTAGCCCCCGGACAGGGTTAACCCAGTACTTC.

J is TRBJ1-5 and V is TRBV5-1, with a weak D call TRBD1 (5 bases). Trimming stripped 8 bases from V and 6 bases from J, with 15 bases between. The CDR3 length is 13 residues. Per germline, CDR1 SGHRS and CDR2 YFSETQ. The CDR3 reads CASRVGERQPQHF. The CDR3 nucleotides are TGCGCCAGTCGGGTGGGGGAGCGTCAGCCCCAGCATTTT.

The chain has TRBV11-2 and TRBJ2-7; D is undetermined. Germline V gene lookup returns CDR1 SGHAT and CDR2 FQNNGV. The CDR3 is 13 amino acids. The V gene lost 3 bases and the J gene lost 0 bases, with 6 bases spanning the gap. The CDR3 reads CASSLETSYEQYF. The CDR3 DNA follows: TGTGCCAGCAGCTTGGAGACCTCCTACGAGCAGTACTTC.

This clone has just a few counts. The rearrangement links TRBV5-6 to TRBJ2-2; D assignment may be TRBD1 or TRBD2 (5 bases each). Trimming stripped 0 bases from V and 4 bases from J, with 16 bases between. Germline CDR1 and CDR2: SGHDT and YYEEEE. CDR3 size: 17 residues. The CDR3 sequence is CASSLGGQGLSTGELFF. As DNA, the CDR3 is TGTGCCAGCAGCTTGGGAGGGCAGGGCTTGAGCACCGGGGAGCTGTTTTTT.

The rearrangement joins TRBV7-6 to TRBJ1-4; D might be TRBD1 (6 bases). The CDR3 consists of 14 residues. From germline, CDR1 is SGHVS and CDR2 FNYEAQ. V shed 5 bases and J shed 8 bases, with 15 bases lying between them. This CDR3 is CASSPGERVEKLFF. The CDR3 region has the DNA TGTGCCAGCAGCCCAGGGGAACGGGTCGAAAAACTGTTTTTT.

V and J are TRBV13 and TRBJ1-2; tentative D call: TRBD1 (6 bases). Germline V CDR1 and CDR2: PRHDT, FYEKMQ (reference sequence). The CDR3 extends over 16 amino acids. V was cut by 5 bases and J by 4 bases, with 20 bases left in between. CDR3 sequence reads: CASSPGFMTGRYGYTF. As DNA, the CDR3 is TGTGCCAGCAGCCCCGGTTTTATGACAGGCCGCTATGGCTACACCTTC.

The chain carries TRBV10-2 and TRBJ1-1, with D perhaps matching TRBD1 (5 bases). Looked up from germline, CDR1 is WSHSY and CDR2 is SAAADI. This CDR3 has 12 residues. V lost 1 base, J lost 8 bases, and 8 bases lay in between. CDR3 coding DNA: TGCGCCAGCAGTGAGTGGGGGGGAGAAGCTTTCTTT. Its translation is CASSEWGGEAFF.

V is TRBV5-4 and J is TRBJ2-1; the match to TRBD1 covers 7 bases. This CDR3 is built from 14 residues. Germline assignment: CDR1 SGHNT and CDR2 YYREEE (reference sequence). With 0 bases clipped from V and 7 bases from J, the junction kept 4 bases outside the gene matches. CDR3 sequence (DNA): TGTGCCAGCAGCTTGGGGGTGACAGGGAATGAGCAGTTCTTC. It translates to CASSLGVTGNEQFF.

The chain uses TRBV7-9 and TRBJ1-2, with 8 bases identical to TRBD1. J was trimmed by 5 bases and V by 5 bases; bases with no gene match: 4. The CDR3 sequence is 13 residues long. The V gene's germline CDR1 is SEHNR and CDR2 FQNEAQ (reference sequence). The chain's CDR3 is CASSDRGPYGYTF. The CDR3 nucleotides are TGTGCCAGCAGCGACAGGGGCCCTTATGGCTACACCTTC.

DNA for the CDR3: TGTGCCAGCAGCTTAGTTGGACTAGCGGGAGGGCGTCGGGATACGCAGTATTTT. As protein: CASSLVGLAGGRRDTQYF. J is TRBJ2-3 and V is TRBV7-9; 15 bases fit TRBD2. V shed 1 base and J 6 bases; nucleotides not matched to a gene: 8. Per the germline V gene, CDR1 is SEHNR and CDR2 is FQNEAQ (reference sequence). The CDR3 has 18 residues.

This sequence joins TRBV7-3 and TRBJ1-1; D possibly corresponds to TRBD1 (5 bases). Deletions cut 5 bases from V and 3 bases from J, with 10 bases between. Germline V gene sequence: CDR1 SGHTA, CDR2 FQGTGA. The CDR3 spans 13 residues. In DNA form, the CDR3 reads TGTGCCAGCAGCCCTACACAGGACACTGAAGCTTTCTTT. Protein product: CASSPTQDTEAFF.

The V call is TRBV27, the J call TRBJ2-7; D could derive from TRBD1 or TRBD2 (5 bases each). Germline V CDR1 and CDR2: MNHEY, SMNVEV (reference sequence). CDR3 length: 14 residues. The V end was cut by 4 bases, the J end by 5 bases, with 15 bases between. The CDR3 DNA reads TGTGCCAGCAGTTCCCCCCCCGGGGCCGACGAGCAGTACTTC. Encoded protein: CASSSPPGADEQYF.

For this clone: This sequence is one base from a far larger clone and is likely a read error. V and J are TRBV28 and TRBJ1-2; D might be TRBD1 (5 bases). The germline gives CDR1 MDHEN, CDR2 SYDVKM. This CDR3 is built from 14 residues. The CDR3 here is CASSLTSGLYDYTF. In nucleotides, the CDR3 is TGTGCCAGCAGTTTAACATCAGGGCTCTATGACTACACCTTC.

This sequence joins TRBV6-1 and TRBJ2-1; TRBD2 matches at 8 bases. In germline, CDR1 is MNHNS, CDR2 SASEGT. The CDR3 totals 15 residues. Trimming removed 3 bases from V and 7 bases from J; junction bases left unmatched: 8. CDR3 bases: TGTGCCAGCAGTGAGGCTAGCGGGTCGGGGAATGAGCAGTTCTTC. Translating it yields CASSEASGSGNEQFF.

The chain has TRBV7-9 and TRBJ2-1; 14 bases line up with TRBD2. Germline trimming cut 0 bases from V and 8 bases from J; bases unmatched to any gene: 9. The CDR3 contains 18 residues. Germline CDR1 reads SEHNR; CDR2 reads FQNEAQ (reference sequence). CDR3 in DNA: TGTGCCAGCAGCTTAGCGCGAGGCGGGACTAGCGGGAGTGATGAGCAGTTCTTC. Its translation is CASSLARGGTSGSDEQFF.

Regarding this clone: At one end, the junction sequence differs from germline, possibly due to a read error. This chain uses TRBV30 with TRBJ1-4; no firm D call. Per the germline V gene, CDR1 is GTSNPN and CDR2 is SVGIG (reference sequence). CDR3 length: 15 residues. The CDR3 reads CAWSPFEGWGERLFF. CDR3 DNA sequence: TGTGCCTGGAGTCCCTTCGAAGGTTGGGGAGAAAGACTGTTTTTT.